A selection of T cell receptor beta chains follows, all from one sample in a study of blood T cell repertoires in COVID-19. TCRdb's copy holds only in-frame clones and misses some; the assay was immunoSEQ multiplex PCR. The repertoire holds about 160,000 clones, with 70% to 90% as singletons. What was sequenced was peripheral blood. These receptors all stem from a woman in her 50s with COVID-19, enrolled during active disease. Each CDR3 is given with its conserved first and last residue. The order of the fields is clone size, D gene, V gene, J gene, CDR3 DNA, CDR3 protein. A D gene is named only where the DNA matches it firmly. Expanded clones are given a class, and other clones once, few, many or no size at all.

clone_size: .
d_call: TRBD1
v_call: TRBV6-6
j_call: TRBJ1-2
cdr3_nt: TGTGCCAGCAGCCCTCGGACAGGGGATGGCTACACCTTC
cdr3_aa: CASSPRTGDGYTF

clone_size: .
d_call: TRBD2
v_call: TRBV3-1/TRBV3-2
j_call: TRBJ2-3
cdr3_nt: TGTGCCAGCAGTCCAACTAGCGGGTCCTCAGATACGCAGTATTTT
cdr3_aa: CASSPTSGSSDTQYF

clone_size: .
d_call: TRBD2
v_call: TRBV5-1
j_call: TRBJ2-5
cdr3_nt: TGCGCCAGCAGCTTGGTGTCTAGCGGGGGTGGGGACCAAGAGACCCAGTACTTC
cdr3_aa: CASSLVSSGGGDQETQYF

clone_size: once
d_call: .
v_call: TRBV10-3
j_call: TRBJ1-1
cdr3_nt: TGTGCCACCGGGAACTACACTGAAGCTTTCTTT
cdr3_aa: CATGNYTEAFF

clone_size: .
d_call: .
v_call: TRBV18
j_call: TRBJ1-5
cdr3_nt: TGTGCCAGCTCACCACCCGGGGTTGAGCAGCCCCAGCATTTT
cdr3_aa: CASSPPGVEQPQHF

clone_size: .
d_call: TRBD1
v_call: TRBV14
j_call: TRBJ1-2
cdr3_nt: TGTGCCAGCAGCCAACCCCCGGGACAGGGGAGCTATGGCTACACCTTC
cdr3_aa: CASSQPPGQGSYGYTF

clone_size: .
d_call: TRBD1
v_call: TRBV19
j_call: TRBJ1-6
cdr3_nt: TGTGCCAGTAGTATGGGGACAGGGACACCCCTCCACTTT
cdr3_aa: CASSMGTGTPLHF

clone_size: .
d_call: TRBD2
v_call: TRBV6-5
j_call: TRBJ2-3
cdr3_nt: TGTGCCAGCCGGATGGGAGCGGGGTTCACAGATACGCAGTATTTT
cdr3_aa: CASRMGAGFTDTQYF

clone_size: once
d_call: TRBD1
v_call: TRBV19
j_call: TRBJ2-7
cdr3_nt: TGTGCCAGTAGTTCGACAGGGCAGGCCTACGAGCAGTACTTC
cdr3_aa: CASSSTGQAYEQYF

clone_size: .
d_call: TRBD1
v_call: TRBV6-6
j_call: TRBJ2-1
cdr3_nt: TGTGCCAGCAGTACCTCCCGGGACAGGGGAAATGAGCAGTTCTTC
cdr3_aa: CASSTSRDRGNEQFF

clone_size: .
d_call: TRBD1
v_call: TRBV4-3
j_call: TRBJ2-1
cdr3_nt: TGCGCCAGCAGCCAAGCGATGACAGGGGGCTACAATGAGCAGTTCTTC
cdr3_aa: CASSQAMTGGYNEQFF

clone_size: .
d_call: TRBD1
v_call: TRBV2
j_call: TRBJ1-6
cdr3_nt: TGTGCCAGCAGTGTCAGGGGGCAAGGAAATTCACCCCTCCACTTT
cdr3_aa: CASSVRGQGNSPLHF

clone_size: .
d_call: TRBD1
v_call: TRBV5-4
j_call: TRBJ1-4
cdr3_nt: TGTGCCAGCAGCTCACAGGGGGGAGAGGAAAAACTGTTTTTT
cdr3_aa: CASSSQGGEEKLFF

clone_size: .
d_call: TRBD1
v_call: TRBV5-1
j_call: TRBJ2-6
cdr3_nt: TGCGCCAGCAGCTTGGGGGGACAGGGGACCTCTGGGGCCAACGTCCTGACTTTC
cdr3_aa: CASSLGGQGTSGANVLTF

clone_size: .
d_call: TRBD1
v_call: TRBV5-6
j_call: TRBJ2-5
cdr3_nt: TGTGCCAGCAGCCCGAGTCCCGGGACAGGGGGCCTAGGCGAGACCCAGTACTTC
cdr3_aa: CASSPSPGTGGLGETQYF

clone_size: few
d_call: TRBD1
v_call: TRBV11-2
j_call: TRBJ2-7
cdr3_nt: TGTGCCAGCAGCCCTCGACAGGGGGCGGGCGAGCAGTACTTC
cdr3_aa: CASSPRQGAGEQYF

clone_size: .
d_call: .
v_call: TRBV28
j_call: TRBJ2-3
cdr3_nt: TGTGCCAGCAGCAAAGCTAGCACCCCAGATACGCAGTATTTT
cdr3_aa: CASSKASTPDTQYF

clone_size: .
d_call: .
v_call: TRBV20-1
j_call: TRBJ2-3
cdr3_nt: TGCAGTGCTAGTCCTCTCCCCCCCGATACGCAGTATTTT
cdr3_aa: CSASPLPPDTQYF

clone_size: .
d_call: .
v_call: TRBV5-1
j_call: TRBJ1-1
cdr3_nt: TGCGCCAGCAGCCCGGCGGGGGACACTGAAGCTTTCTTT
cdr3_aa: CASSPAGDTEAFF

clone_size: few
d_call: .
v_call: TRBV12-3/TRBV12-4
j_call: TRBJ1-4
cdr3_nt: TGTGCCAGCAGAAAGACAGAAAAACTGTTTTTT
cdr3_aa: CASRKTEKLFF

clone_size: .
d_call: TRBD1
v_call: TRBV6-1
j_call: TRBJ1-4
cdr3_nt: TGTGCCAGCAGTGAAGCGCCAGGGGGCCTTGAAAAACTGTTTTTT
cdr3_aa: CASSEAPGGLEKLFF

clone_size: .
d_call: TRBD2
v_call: TRBV18
j_call: TRBJ2-2
cdr3_nt: TGTGCCAGCGGACTAGCGGGGGCTGCGGGCACCGGGGAGCTGTTTTTT
cdr3_aa: CASGLAGAAGTGELFF

clone_size: .
d_call: .
v_call: TRBV5-5
j_call: TRBJ2-2
cdr3_nt: TGTGCCAGCAGCTTCCTGGAGGCCGGGGAGCTGTTTTTT
cdr3_aa: CASSFLEAGELFF

clone_size: .
d_call: TRBD1
v_call: TRBV7-3
j_call: TRBJ1-5
cdr3_nt: TGTGCCAATATCGAGGGACAGGGGCGAAAAGTTAGCAATCAGCCCCAGCATTTT
cdr3_aa: CANIEGQGRKVSNQPQHF

clone_size: .
d_call: .
v_call: TRBV2
j_call: TRBJ2-5
cdr3_nt: TGTGCCAGCAGTGAATGGTCGGCGGTAGAGACCCAGTACTTC
cdr3_aa: CASSEWSAVETQYF

clone_size: .
d_call: .
v_call: TRBV7-9
j_call: TRBJ1-1
cdr3_nt: TGTGCCAGCAGCGTCCTGGGGGGACCCACTGAAGCTTTCTTT
cdr3_aa: CASSVLGGPTEAFF

clone_size: .
d_call: .
v_call: TRBV5-1
j_call: TRBJ1-1
cdr3_nt: TGCGCCAGCAGCTTGGTACAGGGTGCTGAAGCTTTCTTT
cdr3_aa: CASSLVQGAEAFF

clone_size: .
d_call: .
v_call: TRBV9
j_call: TRBJ1-6
cdr3_nt: TGTGCCAGCAGCGTAGAACCGGGTTCTTCACCCCTCCACTTT
cdr3_aa: CASSVEPGSSPLHF

clone_size: .
d_call: .
v_call: TRBV6-2/TRBV6-3
j_call: TRBJ2-1
cdr3_nt: TGTGCCAGCAGTTACGGAGTAAATGAGCAGTTCTTC
cdr3_aa: CASSYGVNEQFF

clone_size: once
d_call: TRBD1
v_call: TRBV2
j_call: TRBJ1-2
cdr3_nt: TGTGCCAGCATTCCGGGACAGGGAAACTATGGCTACACCTTC
cdr3_aa: CASIPGQGNYGYTF

clone_size: .
d_call: TRBD1
v_call: TRBV27
j_call: TRBJ1-3
cdr3_nt: TGTGCCAGCAGTTCACAGGGGCAGGGGCTTAGAAACACCATATATTTT
cdr3_aa: CASSSQGQGLRNTIYF

clone_size: .
d_call: .
v_call: TRBV18
j_call: TRBJ1-5
cdr3_nt: TGTGCCAGCTCCCCGGGTAGGAATCAGCCCCAGCATTTT
cdr3_aa: CASSPGRNQPQHF

clone_size: few
d_call: TRBD1
v_call: TRBV4-3
j_call: TRBJ2-6
cdr3_nt: TGCGCCAGCAGCCAAATGACAGGGGGCGGTGGGGCCAACGTCCTGACTTTC
cdr3_aa: CASSQMTGGGGANVLTF

clone_size: .
d_call: .
v_call: TRBV15
j_call: TRBJ1-6
cdr3_nt: TGTGCCACCAGCAGCGGGGGGCTGGGCGGAAATTCACCCCTCCACTTT
cdr3_aa: CATSSGGLGGNSPLHF

clone_size: .
d_call: .
v_call: TRBV18
j_call: TRBJ1-2
cdr3_nt: TGTGCCAGCTCACTCGCGCAAACAGGTCTCAACTATGGCTACACCTTC
cdr3_aa: CASSLAQTGLNYGYTF

clone_size: .
d_call: TRBD1
v_call: TRBV18
j_call: TRBJ2-7
cdr3_nt: TGTGCCAGCTCAGGACAGGAAAGCAACGACGAGCAGTACTTC
cdr3_aa: CASSGQESNDEQYF

clone_size: few
d_call: .
v_call: TRBV7-2
j_call: TRBJ2-5
cdr3_nt: TGTGCCAGCAGCCACGGGACTCTTGGGGAGACCCAGTACTTC
cdr3_aa: CASSHGTLGETQYF

clone_size: .
d_call: TRBD1
v_call: TRBV2
j_call: TRBJ2-1
cdr3_nt: TGTGCCAGCAGCCGGAGACAGGGATCCTACAATGAGCAGTTCTTC
cdr3_aa: CASSRRQGSYNEQFF

clone_size: many
d_call: .
v_call: TRBV10-1
j_call: TRBJ1-6
cdr3_nt: TGCGCCAGCAGTGAGTCCCGGAATTCACCCCTCCACTTT
cdr3_aa: CASSESRNSPLHF

clone_size: few
d_call: .
v_call: TRBV4-1
j_call: TRBJ1-1
cdr3_nt: TGCGCCAGCAGCCAGGGCGTGTCCACTGAAGCTTTCTTT
cdr3_aa: CASSQGVSTEAFF

clone_size: once
d_call: TRBD2
v_call: TRBV4-1
j_call: TRBJ2-5
cdr3_nt: TGCGCCAGCAGCCAAGATGGAGCGGGGGGCCTCGGGGAGACCCAGTACTTC
cdr3_aa: CASSQDGAGGLGETQYF

clone_size: .
d_call: TRBD2
v_call: TRBV5-8
j_call: TRBJ2-3
cdr3_nt: TGTGCCAGCAGGGCCACTAGCGGGGCCTCATATACGCAGTATTTT
cdr3_aa: CASRATSGASYTQYF

clone_size: .
d_call: TRBD2
v_call: TRBV30
j_call: TRBJ2-1
cdr3_nt: TGTGCCCGAAAAAGGACTAGCGGCATTAGTGAGCAGTTCTTC
cdr3_aa: CARKRTSGISEQFF

clone_size: .
d_call: .
v_call: TRBV29-1
j_call: TRBJ2-1
cdr3_nt: TGCAGCGTTGAAGATCTTCGACAGGGAGGTAATGAGCAGTTCTTC
cdr3_aa: CSVEDLRQGGNEQFF

clone_size: .
d_call: TRBD1
v_call: TRBV7-2
j_call: TRBJ2-6
cdr3_nt: TGTGCCAGCAGCTTAGTTGGACAGGGGATATCTGGGGCCAACGTCCTGACTTTC
cdr3_aa: CASSLVGQGISGANVLTF

clone_size: .
d_call: TRBD2
v_call: TRBV27
j_call: TRBJ2-7
cdr3_nt: TGTGCCAGCAGTTTAATAACTAGCGGGGCCTACGAGCAGTACTTC
cdr3_aa: CASSLITSGAYEQYF

clone_size: .
d_call: TRBD1
v_call: TRBV7-2
j_call: TRBJ1-6
cdr3_nt: TGTGCCAGCAGCCCAGGGGGGAATTCACCCCTCCACTTT
cdr3_aa: CASSPGGNSPLHF